A selection of T cell receptor beta chains follows, all from one sample in a study of blood T cell repertoires in COVID-19. The table came from immunoSEQ multiplex PCR; TCRdb's copy has only in-frame clones and leaves some out. The data hold over 450,000 clones, with approximately 91% observed a single time. Sequencing used peripheral blood. The receptors shown here come from a woman aged 50 to 60 with COVID-19, enrolled during active disease. The CDR3 runs from the conserved cysteine through the conserved F or W. Some rows have no size entry. The others give once, few or many, or a class for an expanded clone.

v_gene	j_gene	abundance	CDR3aa
TRBV12-3/TRBV12-4	TRBJ2-1	NA	CASSLRGYNEQFF
TRBV15	TRBJ1-2	NA	CATSRDTGQGVDLTF
TRBV6-5	TRBJ2-1	NA	CASRVGVNEQFF
TRBV5-1	TRBJ2-3	NA	CASSSDLVDDTQYF
TRBV10-3	TRBJ2-3	NA	CAISDTLAGGTDTQYF
TRBV7-3	TRBJ2-1	NA	CASSLQGAKNEQFF
TRBV3-1/TRBV3-2	TRBJ2-1	many	CASSSNREQFF
TRBV27	TRBJ2-3	NA	CASSTRDSGTDTQYF
TRBV5-4	TRBJ2-7	NA	CASSLIGQAYEQYF
TRBV6-5	TRBJ2-3	NA	CASSSSGGFPTDTQYF
TRBV19	TRBJ1-3	NA	CASHRPGVGSGNTIYF
TRBV6-5	TRBJ1-2	NA	CASSRGGARGYTF
TRBV9	TRBJ2-3	NA	CASNQGASTDTQYF
TRBV11-2	TRBJ2-3	NA	CASSSRTSGGTDTQYF
TRBV18	TRBJ1-2	NA	CASSPTLLSANYGYTF
TRBV4-2	TRBJ1-1	NA	CASSQDPGGMNTEAFF
TRBV19	TRBJ1-5	few	CASSSQRQGGNQPQHF
TRBV6-5	TRBJ1-2	many	CASSYRTGTTSGGYTF
TRBV7-9	TRBJ2-2	few	CASSDNGELFF
TRBV14	TRBJ2-7	NA	CASSQGLSGTPLSYEQYF
TRBV28	TRBJ2-7	NA	CASSVQGSSYEQYF
TRBV5-1	TRBJ2-1	NA	CASSPGLAGGLGNEQFF
TRBV5-1	TRBJ1-3	NA	CASSFRGGLSGNTIYF
TRBV6-1	TRBJ1-2	NA	CASSATIGGSGTKIGYTF
TRBV3-1/TRBV3-2	TRBJ2-2	NA	CASSPLASVTGELFF
TRBV6-5	TRBJ2-2	NA	CASLPRYTGELFF
TRBV9	TRBJ1-2	NA	CASSGNRVPPFGYTF
TRBV6-4	TRBJ1-1	once	CASKSQVGEAFF
TRBV6-1	TRBJ2-3	NA	CASSEVYSGTDTQYF
TRBV18	TRBJ1-5	once	CASSDTLGNQPQHF
TRBV18	TRBJ2-7	NA	CASSPQTGTNEQYF
TRBV18	TRBJ2-7	NA	CASSPEGSEQYF
TRBV6-5	TRBJ1-2	NA	CATRGPNYGYTF
TRBV2	TRBJ2-7	NA	CARSRITESYEQYF
TRBV10-3	TRBJ2-2	NA	CAISESRRGAHTGELFF
TRBV5-1	TRBJ1-1	NA	CASSLNGGNTEAFF
TRBV15	TRBJ2-7	NA	CATSADRGLPYEQYF
TRBV29-1	TRBJ2-7	few	CSVESHGRGEQYF
TRBV30	TRBJ2-3	NA	CAWSPGDTQYF
TRBV9	TRBJ2-1	once	CASSVGLAGDGNEQFF
TRBV2	TRBJ1-2	few	CASTTRFYGYTF
TRBV24-1	TRBJ2-1	NA	CATSDGLAGNEQFF
TRBV6-5	TRBJ1-4	NA	CASSPGTYYEKLFF
TRBV7-6	TRBJ1-3	once	CASSLYGGGDGNTIYF
TRBV27	TRBJ1-1	NA	CASNKTPTGTNTEAFF
TRBV10-3	TRBJ2-7	NA	CAIRNRTSGGPTYEQYF
TRBV7-9	TRBJ1-4	NA	CASSLDWNEKLFF
TRBV12-5	TRBJ1-3	NA	CASGLARGRGNTIYF
TRBV20-1	TRBJ2-7	once	CSASAPGHPSSYEQYF
TRBV2	TRBJ2-1	NA	CATPAGGASYNEQFF
TRBV2	TRBJ2-7	NA	CASSKESYEQYF
TRBV7-2	TRBJ2-3	NA	CASRSGGTVLDTQYF
TRBV21-1	TRBJ1-1	NA	CASSKGTAVMNTEAFF
TRBV24-1	TRBJ1-3	NA	CASEEEENSGNTIYF
TRBV3-1/TRBV3-2	TRBJ2-3	NA	CASSSGLTDTQYF
TRBV7-8	TRBJ2-1	once	CASSLDRVGNEQFF
TRBV27	TRBJ2-7	NA	CATRDISYEQYF
TRBV5-1	TRBJ1-3	NA	CASSPLGNTIYF
TRBV28	TRBJ2-7	NA	CASSSTGETYEQYF
TRBV19	TRBJ2-3	NA	CASSTRGLGTDTQYF